This T cell receptor (beta chain) came from a study of metastatic and nonmetastatic thyroid tumors. Study as a whole: The authors compared repertoires across blood and tumor or nodule tissue from malignant and benign thyroid patients. Findings and limits, study-wide: According to reports, the diversity of TCR beta was significantly higher in malignant thyroid tumors than in benign nodules, and this held in both blood and tumor samples.

Per the study methods: To classify distant metastasis in papillary thyroid cancer, a model was built from CDR3 differences across clinicopathological groups. TCRdb redid the clone calls on the PCR reads using MiXCR. These V and J calls rely on TCRdb rather than the paper's analysis. This repertoire shows roughly 46,000 clones, 24% found once; its top ten account for approximately 3.5%. On this clone: The antigen remains unidentified.

Germline V lookup: CDR1 SGHRS, CDR2 YFSETQ. This CDR3 contains 12 residues. V lost 1 base, J lost 3 bases, and 5 bases lay in between. Among the patients, none had received any treatment before thyroid surgery. The gene calls are TRBV5-1 and TRBJ2-7; D remains unclear. Sequencing was performed on blood. The clonotype was recovered from a male donor with papillary thyroid cancer or a benign thyroid nodule (not recorded which). Some clones in this sample may be carry-over from other donors' samples. CDR3 DNA: TGCGCCAGCAGCTTGACGGACTACGAGCAGTACTTC. As protein: CASSLTDYEQYF.